This T cell receptor beta chain was retrieved from a study of T-cell reconstitution after alpha-beta-depleted transplantation in children. The study's findings and limits: Reportedly, only several hundred clones from non-depleted graft cells drove alpha-beta T-cell counts at about two months. Counts and diversity of T cells one year after transplant came mostly from newly produced T cells.

Unique molecular identifiers were incorporated into the prepared TCRbeta library. Each CDR3 protein is one row after TCRdb ran MiXCR on the PCR reads. This sample has about 580,000 distinct CDR3 sequences, with around 23% found just once. Germline V gene sequence: CDR1 DFQATT, CDR2 SNEGSKA (reference sequence). The CDR3 is 10 residues long. Deletions cut 7 bases from V and 2 bases from J, with 5 bases between. This clonotype appeared a few times. Its antigen remains unidentified. The chain is built from TRBV20-1 and TRBJ2-5; D unresolved. The sample consisted of PBMCs, mostly from graft donor cells, taken 360 days after TCRalphabeta/CD19-depleted stem cell transplant. The source of this sequence is a boy in the first two years of life who had a stem cell transplant for acute myeloid leukemia, so the T cells may come from the graft donor. The CDR3 nucleotides are TGCAGTGGAGCTCAAGAGACCCAGTACTTC. This codes for CSGAQETQYF.